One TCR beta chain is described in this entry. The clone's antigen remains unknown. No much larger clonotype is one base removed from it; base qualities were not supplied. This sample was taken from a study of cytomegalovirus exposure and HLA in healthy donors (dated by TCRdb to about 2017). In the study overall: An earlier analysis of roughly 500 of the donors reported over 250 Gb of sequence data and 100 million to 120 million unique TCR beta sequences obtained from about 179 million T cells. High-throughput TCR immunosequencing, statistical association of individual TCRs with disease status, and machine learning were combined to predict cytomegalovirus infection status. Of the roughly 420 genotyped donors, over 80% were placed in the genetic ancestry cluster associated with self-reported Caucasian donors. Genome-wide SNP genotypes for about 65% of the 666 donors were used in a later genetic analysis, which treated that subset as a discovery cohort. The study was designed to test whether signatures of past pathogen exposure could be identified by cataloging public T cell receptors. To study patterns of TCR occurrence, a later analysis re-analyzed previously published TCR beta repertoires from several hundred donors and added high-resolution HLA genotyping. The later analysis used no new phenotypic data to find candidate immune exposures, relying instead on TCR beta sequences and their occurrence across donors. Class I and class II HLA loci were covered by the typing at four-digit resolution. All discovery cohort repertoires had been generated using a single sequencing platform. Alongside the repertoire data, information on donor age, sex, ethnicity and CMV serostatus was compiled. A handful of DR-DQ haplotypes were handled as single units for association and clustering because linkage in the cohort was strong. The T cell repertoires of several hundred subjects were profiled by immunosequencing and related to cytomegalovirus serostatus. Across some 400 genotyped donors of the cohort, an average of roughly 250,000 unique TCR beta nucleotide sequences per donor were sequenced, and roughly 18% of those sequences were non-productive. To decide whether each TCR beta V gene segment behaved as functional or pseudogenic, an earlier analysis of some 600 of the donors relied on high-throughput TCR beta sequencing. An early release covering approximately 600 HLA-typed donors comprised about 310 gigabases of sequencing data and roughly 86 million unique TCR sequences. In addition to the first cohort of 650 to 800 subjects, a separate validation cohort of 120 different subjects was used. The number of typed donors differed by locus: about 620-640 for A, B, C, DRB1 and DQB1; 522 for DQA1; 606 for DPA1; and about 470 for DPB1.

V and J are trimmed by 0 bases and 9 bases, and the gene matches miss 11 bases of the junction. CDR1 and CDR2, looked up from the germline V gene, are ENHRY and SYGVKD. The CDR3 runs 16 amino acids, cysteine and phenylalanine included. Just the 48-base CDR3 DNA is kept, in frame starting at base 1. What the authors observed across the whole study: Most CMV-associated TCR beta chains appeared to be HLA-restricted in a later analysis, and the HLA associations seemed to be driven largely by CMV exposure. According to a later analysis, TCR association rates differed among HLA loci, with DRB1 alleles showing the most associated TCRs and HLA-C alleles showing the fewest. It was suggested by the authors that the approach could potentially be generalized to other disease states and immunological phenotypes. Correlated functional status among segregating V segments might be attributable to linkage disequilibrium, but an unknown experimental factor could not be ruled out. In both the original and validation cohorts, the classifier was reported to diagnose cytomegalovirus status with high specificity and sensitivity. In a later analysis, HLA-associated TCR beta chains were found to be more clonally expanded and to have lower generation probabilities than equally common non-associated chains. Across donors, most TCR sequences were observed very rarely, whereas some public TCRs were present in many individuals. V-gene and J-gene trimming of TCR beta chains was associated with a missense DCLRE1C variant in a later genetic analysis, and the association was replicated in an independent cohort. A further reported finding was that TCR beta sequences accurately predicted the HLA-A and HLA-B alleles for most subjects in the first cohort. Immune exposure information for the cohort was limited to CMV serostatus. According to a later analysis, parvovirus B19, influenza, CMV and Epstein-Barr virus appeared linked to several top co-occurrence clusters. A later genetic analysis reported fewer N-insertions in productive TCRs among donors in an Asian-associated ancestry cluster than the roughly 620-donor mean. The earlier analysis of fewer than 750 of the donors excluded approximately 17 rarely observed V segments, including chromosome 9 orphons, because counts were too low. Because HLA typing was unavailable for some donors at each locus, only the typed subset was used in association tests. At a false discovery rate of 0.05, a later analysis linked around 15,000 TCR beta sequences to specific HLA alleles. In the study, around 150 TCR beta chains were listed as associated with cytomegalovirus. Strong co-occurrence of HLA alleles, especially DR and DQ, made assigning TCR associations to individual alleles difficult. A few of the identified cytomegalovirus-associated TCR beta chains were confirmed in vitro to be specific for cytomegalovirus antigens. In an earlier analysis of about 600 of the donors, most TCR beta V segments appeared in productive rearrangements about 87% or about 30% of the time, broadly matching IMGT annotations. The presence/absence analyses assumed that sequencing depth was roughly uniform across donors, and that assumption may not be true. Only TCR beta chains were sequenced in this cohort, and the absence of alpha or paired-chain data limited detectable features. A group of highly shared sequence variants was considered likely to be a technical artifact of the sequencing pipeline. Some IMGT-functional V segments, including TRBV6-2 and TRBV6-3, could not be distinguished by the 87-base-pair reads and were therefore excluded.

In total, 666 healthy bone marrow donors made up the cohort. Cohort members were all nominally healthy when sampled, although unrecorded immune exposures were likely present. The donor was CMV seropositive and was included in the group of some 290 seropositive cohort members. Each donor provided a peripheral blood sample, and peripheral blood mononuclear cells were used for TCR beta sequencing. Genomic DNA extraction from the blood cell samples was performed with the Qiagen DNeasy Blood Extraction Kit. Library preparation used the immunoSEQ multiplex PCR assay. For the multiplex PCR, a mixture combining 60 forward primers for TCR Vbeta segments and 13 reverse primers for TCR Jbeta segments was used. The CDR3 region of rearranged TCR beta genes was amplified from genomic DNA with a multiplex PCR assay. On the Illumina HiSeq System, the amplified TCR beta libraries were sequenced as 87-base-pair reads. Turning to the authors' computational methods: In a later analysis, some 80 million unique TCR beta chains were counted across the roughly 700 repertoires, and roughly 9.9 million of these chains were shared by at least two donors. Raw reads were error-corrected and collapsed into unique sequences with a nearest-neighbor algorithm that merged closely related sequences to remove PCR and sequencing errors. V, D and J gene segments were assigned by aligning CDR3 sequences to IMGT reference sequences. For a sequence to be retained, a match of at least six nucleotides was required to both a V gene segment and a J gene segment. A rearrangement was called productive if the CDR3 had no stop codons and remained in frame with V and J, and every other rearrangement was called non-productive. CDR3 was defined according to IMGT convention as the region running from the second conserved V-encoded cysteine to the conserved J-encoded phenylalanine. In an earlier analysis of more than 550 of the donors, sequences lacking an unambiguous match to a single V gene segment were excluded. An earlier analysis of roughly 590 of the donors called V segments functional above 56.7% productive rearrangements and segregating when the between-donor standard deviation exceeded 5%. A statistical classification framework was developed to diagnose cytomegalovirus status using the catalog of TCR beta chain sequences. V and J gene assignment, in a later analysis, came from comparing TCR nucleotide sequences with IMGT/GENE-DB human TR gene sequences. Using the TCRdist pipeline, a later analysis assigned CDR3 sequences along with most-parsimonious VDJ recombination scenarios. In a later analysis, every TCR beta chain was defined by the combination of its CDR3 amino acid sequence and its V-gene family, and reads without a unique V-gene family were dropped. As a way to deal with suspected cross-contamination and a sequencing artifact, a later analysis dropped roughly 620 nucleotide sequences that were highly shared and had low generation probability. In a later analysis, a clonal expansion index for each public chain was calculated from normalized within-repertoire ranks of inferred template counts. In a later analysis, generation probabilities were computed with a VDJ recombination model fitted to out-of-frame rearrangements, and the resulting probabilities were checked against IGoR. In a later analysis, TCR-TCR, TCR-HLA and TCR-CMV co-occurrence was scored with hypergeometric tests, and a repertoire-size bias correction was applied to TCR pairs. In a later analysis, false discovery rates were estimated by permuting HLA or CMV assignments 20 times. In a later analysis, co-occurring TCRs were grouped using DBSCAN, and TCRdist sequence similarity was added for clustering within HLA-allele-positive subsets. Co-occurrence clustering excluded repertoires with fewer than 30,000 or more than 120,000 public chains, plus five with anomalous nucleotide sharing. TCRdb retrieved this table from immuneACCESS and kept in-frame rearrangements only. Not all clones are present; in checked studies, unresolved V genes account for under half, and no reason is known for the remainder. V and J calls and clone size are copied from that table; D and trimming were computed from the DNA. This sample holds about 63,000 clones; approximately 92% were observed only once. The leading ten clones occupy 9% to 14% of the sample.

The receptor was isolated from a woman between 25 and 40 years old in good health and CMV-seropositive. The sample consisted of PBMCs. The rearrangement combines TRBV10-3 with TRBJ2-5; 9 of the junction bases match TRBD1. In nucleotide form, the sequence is TGTGCCATCAGTGAGTCGAATATTGGGACAGGGAGGGCCCAGTACTTC. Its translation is CAISESNIGTGRAQYF.